This is a list of T cell receptor beta chains from one sample in a study of blood T cell repertoires in COVID-19. The data were produced by immunoSEQ multiplex PCR, yet TCRdb's version contains in-frame clones alone and is incomplete. The sample lists roughly 150,000 clones, 84% occurring once. Specimen: peripheral blood. The source of these receptors is a human donor in a cohort sampled during active COVID-19. The CDR3 runs from the conserved cysteine through the conserved F or W. A D gene is named only where the DNA matches it firmly. Some rows have no size entry. The others give once, few or many, or a class for an expanded clone.

j_call d_call v_call clone_size cdr3_aa cdr3_nt
TRBJ1-2 . TRBV29-1 once CSVRDTANYGYTF TGCAGCGTTCGGGACACGGCTAACTATGGCTACACCTTC
TRBJ2-7 TRBD2 TRBV11-2 . CASSLVRGGSEQYF TGTGCCAGCAGCTTAGTGCGGGGGGGCTCCGAGCAGTACTTC
TRBJ2-1 TRBD1 TRBV28 once CASSLVGDRGNEQFF TGTGCCAGCAGTTTAGTGGGGGACAGGGGTAATGAGCAGTTCTTC
TRBJ1-1 . TRBV7-3 once CASSPGGRAPPGKAFF TGTGCCAGCAGCCCCGGAGGAAGGGCCCCACCCGGGAAAGCTTTCTTT
TRBJ2-5 . TRBV9 . CASSLLGVGETQYF TGTGCCAGCAGCCTGCTGGGCGTTGGAGAGACCCAGTACTTC
TRBJ2-7 . TRBV15 . CATSSTGTLGYEQYF TGTGCCACCAGCAGTACCGGGACACTCGGATACGAGCAGTACTTC
TRBJ1-2 . TRBV7-8 once CASSLAEAPTNYGYTF TGTGCCAGCAGCTTAGCGGAGGCGCCTACTAACTATGGCTACACCTTC
TRBJ2-1 . TRBV5-4 . CASSLRRSGGEQFF TGTGCCAGCAGCTTGCGTAGAAGCGGCGGCGAGCAGTTCTTC
TRBJ2-2 . TRBV13 . CASSLNPPGTGELFF TGTGCCAGCAGCTTAAATCCCCCGGGCACCGGGGAGCTGTTTTTT
TRBJ2-3 . TRBV7-3 . CASSLAAGRTDTQYF TGTGCCAGCAGCTTAGCTGCGGGGCGCACAGATACGCAGTATTTT
TRBJ1-1 . TRBV7-8 . CASSLAGGAMNTEAFF TGTGCCAGCAGCTTAGCGGGGGGGGCGATGAACACTGAAGCTTTCTTT
TRBJ1-3 . TRBV7-2 . CASSLTAGIRNTIYF TGTGCCAGCAGCTTGACAGCAGGGATTAGAAACACCATATATTTT
TRBJ1-1 TRBD1 TRBV19 many CASKNRGGGTEAFF TGTGCCAGTAAAAACAGGGGAGGAGGGACTGAAGCTTTCTTT
TRBJ2-1 TRBD2 TRBV7-2 . CASSLRTSGRVHNEQFF TGTGCCAGCAGCTTAAGGACTAGCGGGAGGGTTCACAATGAGCAGTTCTTC
TRBJ2-3 TRBD2 TRBV24-1 . CATSEGTSGSTQYF TGTGCCACCAGTGAAGGGACTAGCGGGAGTACCCAGTATTTT
TRBJ2-2 . TRBV7-3 . CASSSTTTGELFF TGTGCCAGCAGCTCGACAACCACCGGGGAGCTGTTTTTT
TRBJ2-2 . TRBV9 . CASSVRTGELFF TGTGCCAGCAGCGTACGCACCGGGGAGCTGTTTTTT
TRBJ2-7 . TRBV5-1 . CASSFIPDKDEQYF TGCGCCAGCAGCTTTATACCCGACAAGGACGAGCAGTACTTC
TRBJ1-2 . TRBV5-1 . CASSPQEGAGGYTF TGCGCCAGCAGCCCGCAGGAGGGAGCAGGTGGCTACACCTTC
TRBJ2-1 TRBD1 TRBV29-1 . CSAISPGQGYNEQFF TGCAGCGCTATCTCACCGGGACAGGGATACAATGAGCAGTTCTTC
TRBJ1-1 . TRBV11-3 many CASAPGRATEAFF TGTGCCAGCGCACCAGGGAGGGCCACTGAAGCTTTCTTT
TRBJ1-1 . TRBV9 . CASSPRGGAQTEAFF TGTGCCAGCAGCCCCCGAGGGGGGGCGCAGACTGAAGCTTTCTTT
TRBJ1-2 . TRBV6-4 . CASSDQQGYGYTF TGTGCCAGCAGTGACCAACAGGGCTATGGCTACACCTTC
TRBJ1-2 TRBD1 TRBV4-1 . CASSQVDRGNYGYTF TGCGCCAGCAGCCAAGTCGACAGGGGGAACTATGGCTACACCTTC
TRBJ2-1 TRBD2 TRBV5-1 . CASSANSGSANEQFF TGCGCCAGCAGCGCCAATAGCGGGAGTGCCAATGAGCAGTTCTTC
TRBJ1-6 . TRBV18 once CASSPDLQGKPLHF TGTGCCAGCTCACCCGACCTCCAGGGTAAACCCCTCCACTTT
TRBJ2-5 TRBD1 TRBV28 once CASRTGGRETQYF TGTGCCAGCAGAACAGGGGGGCGAGAGACCCAGTACTTC
TRBJ2-1 . TRBV19 . CASSITSIPSSYNEQFF TGTGCCAGTAGTATAACCTCTATCCCTAGCTCCTACAATGAGCAGTTCTTC
TRBJ1-4 . TRBV5-3 . CARSLLFRGYEKLFF TGTGCCAGAAGCTTGCTGTTCAGGGGTTATGAAAAACTGTTTTTT
TRBJ2-3 TRBD2 TRBV10-3 . CAIGGRTSGSKDTQYF TGTGCCATCGGGGGGAGGACTAGCGGGAGTAAGGATACGCAGTATTTT
TRBJ2-1 TRBD2 TRBV11-3 . CASSLELAGEEFF TGTGCCAGCAGCTTAGAGCTAGCGGGAGAGGAGTTCTTC
TRBJ1-1 . TRBV15 . CATSRDGLQGPAFF TGTGCCACCAGCAGAGATGGGCTACAGGGTCCAGCTTTCTTT
TRBJ1-1 TRBD1 TRBV2 . CASSLGQGHTEAFF TGTGCCAGCAGTCTGGGACAGGGACACACTGAAGCTTTCTTT
TRBJ2-1 . TRBV7-2 . CASSLGPGSSYNEQFF TGTGCCAGCAGCTTAGGGCCAGGAAGCTCCTACAATGAGCAGTTCTTC
TRBJ1-2 . TRBV5-4 . CASSLTGRGKGGYTF TGTGCCAGCAGCTTGACAGGGAGGGGCAAGGGTGGCTACACCTTC
TRBJ2-3 . TRBV7-3 few CASSLTGLHTDTQYF TGTGCCAGCAGCTTAACTGGACTACACACAGATACGCAGTATTTT
TRBJ1-2 . TRBV11-2 . CASSLGEGYGYTF TGTGCCAGCAGCTTAGGGGAGGGCTATGGCTACACCTTC
TRBJ1-5 . TRBV19 . CASSILGSQPQHF TGTGCCAGTAGTATCTTGGGTAGCCAGCCCCAGCATTTT
TRBJ2-1 TRBD1 TRBV19 once CASGNRGRSYNEQFF TGTGCCAGTGGGAACAGGGGTCGCTCCTACAATGAGCAGTTCTTC
TRBJ1-2 . TRBV7-2 . CASSPQAVTGSYGYTF TGTGCCAGCAGCCCCCAGGCAGTGACAGGTAGCTATGGCTACACCTTC
TRBJ2-1 TRBD2 TRBV24-1 . CATSDPGTSGSSYNEQFF TGTGCCACCAGTGATCCCGGGACTAGCGGGAGCTCCTACAATGAGCAGTTCTTC